This T cell receptor (beta chain) was captured by sequencing in a study of identical twins. The study's findings and limits: Analyses of zero insertions could be partly confounded by invariant MAIT and iNKT cells.

V was clipped by 5 bases and J by 6 bases; unmatched bases: 6. The CDR3 contains 13 residues. Germline V gives CDR1 MNHNS, CDR2 SASEGT. Only a few counts were recorded for this clonotype. Its antigen is still unknown. Carrying unique molecular identifiers, the cDNA also gained a universal primer site through template switching. TCRdb independently ran MiXCR on the 5' RACE reads; one entry per CDR3 protein. The sample consists of approximately 700,000 distinct CDR3 sequences, around a sixth of them appearing once. The same data also contributed to another study, on T cells expressing NK-cell markers. In that study: Among eight sequenced donors, seven carried HCMV seropositivity while one was seronegative. Dominance of the CD3+CD56-NKG2C+ fraction by these clonotypes also held in several donors.

The chain couples TRBV6-1 to TRBJ2-7, with 8 bases identical to TRBD2. Sequencing was done on a sample of PBMCs. This clonotype was obtained from a woman aged 18-29 years in good health. This CDR3 reads CASSRRGGSEQYF. The CDR3 DNA reads as TGTGCCAGCAGTAGACGGGGGGGGAGCGAGCAGTACTTC.